This T cell receptor (beta chain) stems from a study of neoadjuvant anti-PD-1 for oral cavity cancer. Study-wide results and caveats: Non-responders to neoadjuvant nivolumab had significantly more clonal PBMC T cells than responders.

J gave up 3 bases and V 5 bases, and 3 bases lay outside the gene matches. CDR1 and CDR2 from the germline V gene are SGHAT and FQNNGV. The CDR3 loop spans 15 amino acids. These newly diagnosed stage II-IVA oral cavity squamous cell carcinoma patients had no prior systemic or radiation treatment. This clone counts as medium-sized (0.01 to 0.1%). What it binds is unknown. Repertoires were generated with immunoSEQ multiplex PCR, while TCRdb's copy carries only in-frame clones and drops some. The data hold some 17,000 clones, with roughly 69% observed a single time. The receptor was isolated from a person aged 40 to 85 with oral cavity squamous cell carcinoma. The sample in question was PBMCs, obtained before nivolumab (anti-PD-1) treatment. This chain links TRBV11-2 with TRBJ2-7; TRBD2 matches 14 bases. CDR3 loop: CASSAGLAGVYEQYF. In nucleotides, the CDR3 is TGTGCCAGCAGCGCGGGACTAGCGGGAGTCTACGAGCAGTACTTC.